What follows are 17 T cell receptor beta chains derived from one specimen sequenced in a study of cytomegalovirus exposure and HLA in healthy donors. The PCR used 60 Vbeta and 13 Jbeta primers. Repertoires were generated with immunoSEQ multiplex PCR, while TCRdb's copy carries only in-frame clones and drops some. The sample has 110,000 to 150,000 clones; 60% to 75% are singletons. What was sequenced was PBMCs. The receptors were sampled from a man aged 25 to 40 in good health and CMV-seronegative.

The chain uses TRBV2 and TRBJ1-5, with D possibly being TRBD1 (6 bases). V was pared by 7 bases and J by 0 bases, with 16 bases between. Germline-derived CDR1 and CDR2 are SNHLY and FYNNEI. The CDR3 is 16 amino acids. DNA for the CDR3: TGTGCCAGCACGTTCGGGACACCGTATAGCAATCAGCCCCAGCATTTT. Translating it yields CASTFGTPYSNQPQHF. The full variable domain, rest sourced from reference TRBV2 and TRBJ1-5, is EPEVTQTPSHQVTQMGQEVILRCVPISNHLYFYWYRQILGQKVEFLVSFYNNEISEKSEIFDDQFSVERPDGSNFTLKIRSTKLEDSAMYFCASTFGTPYSNQPQHFGDGTRLSIL.

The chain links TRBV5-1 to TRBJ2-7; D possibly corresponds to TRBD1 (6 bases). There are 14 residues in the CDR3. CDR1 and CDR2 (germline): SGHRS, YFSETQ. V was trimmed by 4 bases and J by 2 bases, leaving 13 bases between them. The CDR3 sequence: CASSLPTGTYEQYF. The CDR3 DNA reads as TGCGCCAGCAGCCTCCCGACAGGAACCTACGAGCAGTACTTC.

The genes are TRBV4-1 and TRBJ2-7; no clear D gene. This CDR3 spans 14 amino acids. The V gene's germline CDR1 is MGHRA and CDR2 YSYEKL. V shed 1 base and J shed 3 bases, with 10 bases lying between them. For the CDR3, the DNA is TGCGCCAGCAGCCAAGGAAACCCAGTCTACGAGCAGTACTTC. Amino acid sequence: CASSQGNPVYEQYF.

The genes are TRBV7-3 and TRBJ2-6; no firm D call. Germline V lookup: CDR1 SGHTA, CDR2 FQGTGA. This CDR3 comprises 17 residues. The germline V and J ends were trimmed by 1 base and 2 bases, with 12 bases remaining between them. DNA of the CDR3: TGTGCCAGCAGCTTAAATGCTCCTGCGGCTGGGGCCAACGTCCTGACTTTC. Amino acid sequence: CASSLNAPAAGANVLTF.

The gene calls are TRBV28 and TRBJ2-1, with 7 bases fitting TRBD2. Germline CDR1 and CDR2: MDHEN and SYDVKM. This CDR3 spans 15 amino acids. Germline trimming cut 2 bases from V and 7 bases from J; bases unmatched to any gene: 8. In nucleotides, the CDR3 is TGTGCCAGCAGTTTACCCACGGGCGGGAGAAATGAGCAGTTCTTC. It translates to CASSLPTGGRNEQFF. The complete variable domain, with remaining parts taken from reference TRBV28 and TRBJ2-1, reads DVKVTQSSRYLVKRTGEKVFLECVQDMDHENMFWYRQDPGLGLRLIYFSYDVKMKEKGDIPEGYSVSREKKERFSLILESASTNQTSMYLCASSLPTGGRNEQFFGPGTRLTVL.

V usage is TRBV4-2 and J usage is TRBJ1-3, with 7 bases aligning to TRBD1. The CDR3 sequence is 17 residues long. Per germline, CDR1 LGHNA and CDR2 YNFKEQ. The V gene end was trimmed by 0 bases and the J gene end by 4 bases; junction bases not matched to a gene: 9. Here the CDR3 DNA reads TGTGCCAGCAGCCAAGATCTTAGGGGGACAGCCGGAAACACCATATATTTT. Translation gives CASSQDLRGTAGNTIYF.

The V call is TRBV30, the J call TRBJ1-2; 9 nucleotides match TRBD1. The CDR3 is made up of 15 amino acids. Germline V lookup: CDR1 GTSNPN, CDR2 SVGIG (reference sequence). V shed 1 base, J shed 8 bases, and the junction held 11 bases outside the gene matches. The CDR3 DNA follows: TGTGCCTGGAGTGAAGGGACAGGGAGGGGGAAAGGCTACACCTTC. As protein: CAWSEGTGRGKGYTF.

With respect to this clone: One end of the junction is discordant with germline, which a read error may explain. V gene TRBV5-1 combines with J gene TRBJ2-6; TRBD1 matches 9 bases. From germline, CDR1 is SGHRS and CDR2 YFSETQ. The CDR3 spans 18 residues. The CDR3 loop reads CASGTGSPGEGGANGLTF. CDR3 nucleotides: TGCGCCAGCGGGACAGGGTCCCCAGGGGAGGGGGGGGCCAACGGCCTGACTTTC. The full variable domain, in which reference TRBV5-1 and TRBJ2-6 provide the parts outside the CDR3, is KAGVTQTPRYLIKTRGQQVTLSCSPISGHRSVSWYQQTPGQGLQFLFEYFSETQRNKGNFPGRFSGRQFSNSRSEMNVSTLELGDSALYLCASGTGSPGEGGANGLTFGAGSRLTVL.

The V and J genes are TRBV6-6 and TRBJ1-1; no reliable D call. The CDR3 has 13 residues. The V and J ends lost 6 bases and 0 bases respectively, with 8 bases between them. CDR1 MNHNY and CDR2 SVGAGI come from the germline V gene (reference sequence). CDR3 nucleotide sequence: TGTGCCAGCAGGCTACAGCTGAACACTGAAGCTTTCTTT. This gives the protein CASRLQLNTEAFF.

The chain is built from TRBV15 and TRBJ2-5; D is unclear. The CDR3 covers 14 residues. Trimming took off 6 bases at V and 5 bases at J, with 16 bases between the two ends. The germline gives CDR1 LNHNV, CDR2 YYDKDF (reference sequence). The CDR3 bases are TGTGCCACCAGGTTTGCACGCAGCGCGGAGACCCAGTACTTC. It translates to CATRFARSAETQYF.

The CDR3 here is CASSFGEGEKLFF. CDR3 DNA sequence: TGCGCCAGCAGCTTTGGGGAGGGAGAAAAACTGTTTTTT. The chain uses TRBV5-1 and TRBJ1-4; D is unclear. The CDR3 has 13 residues. Germline loops: CDR1 SGHRS, CDR2 YFSETQ. Trimming pared 2 bases from V and 8 bases from J, leaving 10 bases between.

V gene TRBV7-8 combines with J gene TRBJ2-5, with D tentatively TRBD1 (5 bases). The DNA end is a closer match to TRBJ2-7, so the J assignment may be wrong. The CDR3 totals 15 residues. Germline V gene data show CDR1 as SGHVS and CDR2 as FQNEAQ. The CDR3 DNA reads TGTGCCAGCAGCTTACCCGGACACCTCTCCTACGAGCAGTACTTC. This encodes CASSLPGHLSYEQYF.

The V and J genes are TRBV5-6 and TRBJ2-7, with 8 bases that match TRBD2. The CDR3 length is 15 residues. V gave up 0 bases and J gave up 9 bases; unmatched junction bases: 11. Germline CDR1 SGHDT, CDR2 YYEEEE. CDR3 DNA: TGTGCCAGCAGCTTGGCCGGGGGGGTAACCCTAGGGCAGTACTTC. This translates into CASSLAGGVTLGQYF.

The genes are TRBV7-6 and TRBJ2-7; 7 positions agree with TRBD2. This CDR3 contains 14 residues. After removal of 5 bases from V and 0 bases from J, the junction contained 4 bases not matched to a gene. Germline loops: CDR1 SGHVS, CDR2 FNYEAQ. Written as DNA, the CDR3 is TGTGCCAGCAGCCCCAGCGGGGACTCCTACGAGCAGTACTTC. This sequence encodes CASSPSGDSYEQYF.

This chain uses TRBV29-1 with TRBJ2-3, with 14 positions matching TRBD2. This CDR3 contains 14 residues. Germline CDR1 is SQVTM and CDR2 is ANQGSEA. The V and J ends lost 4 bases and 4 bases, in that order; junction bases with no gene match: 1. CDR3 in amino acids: CSVAGLAGADTQYF. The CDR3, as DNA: TGCAGCGTTGCGGGACTAGCGGGAGCAGATACGCAGTATTTT.

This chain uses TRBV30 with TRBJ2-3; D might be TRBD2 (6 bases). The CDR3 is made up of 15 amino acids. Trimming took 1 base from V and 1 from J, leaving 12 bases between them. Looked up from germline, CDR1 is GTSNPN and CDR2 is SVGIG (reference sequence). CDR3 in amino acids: CAWSGGVWGTDTQYF. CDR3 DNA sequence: TGTGCCTGGAGTGGGGGGGTTTGGGGCACAGATACGCAGTATTTT.

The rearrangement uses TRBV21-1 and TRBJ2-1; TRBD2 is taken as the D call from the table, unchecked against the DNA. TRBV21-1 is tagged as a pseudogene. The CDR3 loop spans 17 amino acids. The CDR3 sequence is CASSRQAGERSYNEQFF. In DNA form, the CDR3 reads TGTGCCAGCAGCAGACAAGCGGGAGAGAGGTCCTACAATGAGCAGTTCTTC.